What follows are 20 T cell receptor beta chains derived from one specimen sequenced in a study of breast tumors, draining lymph nodes, adjacent tissues. Breast cancer patients provided tissue from their axillary draining lymph nodes. TCRdb re-derived calls from the multiplex PCR reads in MiXCR, one entry per CDR3 protein. Of roughly 220,000 distinct CDR3 sequences in the sample, 34% are singletons; the top ten hold 3.6%. Material for sequencing was axillary lymph node tissue. All receptors come from a female donor with breast cancer. Some clones in this sample may be carry-over from other donors' samples.

This chain links TRBV6-2 or TRBV6-3 with TRBJ2-3; weak D call: TRBD1 (6 bases). V was trimmed by 5 bases and J by 2 bases, leaving 17 bases between them. Germline V CDR1 and CDR2: MNHEY, SVGEGT. This CDR3 contains 16 residues. This CDR3 reads CASSTTWDKPTDTQYF. The CDR3 bases are TGTGCCAGCAGTACTACCTGGGACAAGCCCACAGATACGCAGTATTTT.

About this clonotype: One end of the junction fails to match germline, which may point to a read error. The CDR3 reads CASSHSFPRYGYTF. The CDR3 DNA follows: TGTGCCAGCAGTCACTCCTTTCCCCGATATGGCTACACCTTC. The chain has TRBV6-5 and TRBJ1-2; D call uncertain. The CDR3 is 14 residues long. CDR1 is MNHEY and CDR2 is SVGAGI in the germline V gene.

About this clonotype: Just one base apart from a much larger clone, this may be a read error. The chain uses TRBV14 and TRBJ2-5; 13 bases match TRBD2. Looked up from germline, CDR1 is SGHDN and CDR2 is FVKESK. The CDR3 sequence is 16 residues long. V lost 8 bases, J lost 0 bases, and 6 bases stayed unmatched. CDR3 DNA: TGTGCCAGCGGTGGACTAGCGGGGGCCTACCAAGAGACCCAGTACTTC. Its translation: CASGGLAGAYQETQYF.

In regard to this clonotype: One junction end disagrees with the germline gene, perhaps due to a read error. The chain couples TRBV7-9 to TRBJ2-5; no clear D. The germline V gene encodes CDR1 SEHNR and CDR2 FQNEAQ (reference sequence). This CDR3 is built from 8 residues. This CDR3 is CASSVAGF. DNA of the CDR3: TGTGCCAGCAGCGTAGCAGGTTTC.

The table lists this clonotype with many counts. The CDR3 DNA sequence: TGTGCCAGCAGGGTAGCGAGAGGGCTAGCGGCCCCCTACGAGCAGTACTTC. It encodes CASRVARGLAAPYEQYF. The chain has TRBV7-8 and TRBJ2-7; 7 bases map to TRBD2. The CDR3 is made up of 17 amino acids. J was trimmed by 2 bases and V by 6 bases; bases with no gene match: 16. CDR1 and CDR2 (germline): SGHVS, FQNEAQ.

There are many counts of this clonotype. The V gene is TRBV5-1, the J gene TRBJ1-2; D possibly corresponds to TRBD1 (6 bases). The CDR3 covers 14 residues. V was cut by 4 bases and J by 5 bases, with 15 bases left in between. Per germline, CDR1 SGHRS and CDR2 YFSETQ. CDR3 sequence reads: CASSEIQGRYGYTF. In nucleotides, the CDR3 is TGCGCCAGCAGCGAGATACAGGGAAGATATGGCTACACCTTC.

This clonotype was counted many times. The junction differs from germline at one of its ends, possibly a read error. CDR3 residues: CASGRGVSHEQYF. CDR3 DNA: TGTGCTAGTGGTCGGGGGGTCTCCCACGAGCAGTACTTC. The rearrangement links TRBV12-5 to TRBJ2-7; TRBD2 matches at 7 bases. CDR1 LGHNT and CDR2 FRNRAP come from the germline V gene. CDR3 length: 13 amino acids. Using reference TRBV12-5 and TRBJ2-7 for the parts outside the CDR3, the full variable domain is DARVTQTPRHKVTEMGQEVTMRCQPILGHNTVFWYRQTMMQGLELLAYFRNRAPLDDSGMPKDRFSAEMPDATLATLKIQPSEPRDSAVYFCASGRGVSHEQYFGPGTRLTVT.

Turning to this clonotype: With a much larger clone just one base away, this may be a read error. The V gene is TRBV6-4, the J gene TRBJ2-5; no definite D call. This CDR3 comprises 13 residues. The germline gives CDR1 MRHNA, CDR2 SNTAGT. V was pared by 6 bases and J by 2 bases, with 10 bases between. The CDR3 sequence: CASRRPSQETQYF. CDR3 sequence (DNA): TGTGCCAGCAGGCGACCGAGTCAAGAGACCCAGTACTTC.

CDR3 in DNA: TGTGCCAGCAGTTACTCGAGTCCGAGGGGAGATACGCAGTATTTT. Translation: CASSYSSPRGDTQYF. The rearrangement uses TRBV6-5 and TRBJ2-3; D could derive from TRBD1 or TRBD2 (5 bases each). This CDR3 has 15 amino acids. Germline V gene lookup returns CDR1 MNHEY and CDR2 SVGAGI. Trimming took 0 bases from V and 5 from J, leaving 12 bases between them.

This rearrangement joins TRBV20-1 to TRBJ2-1, with 13 bases identical to TRBD2. Unmatched junction bases numbered 6, after V lost 0 bases and J lost 1 base. This CDR3 has 18 residues. Germline V gene data show CDR1 as DFQATT and CDR2 as SNEGSKA (reference sequence). Here the CDR3 reads CSARDLTSGRLSYNEQFF. In DNA, the CDR3 is TGCAGTGCTAGAGACTTGACTAGCGGGAGGTTGTCCTACAATGAGCAGTTCTTC.

Concerning this clonotype itself: The DNA is left out, because the CDR3 cannot be placed on it with certainty; the CDR3 is given as TCRdb lists it. This chain joins TRBV7-3 and TRBJ2-1; the table's TRBD2 call for D was not verified on the DNA. CDR1 and CDR2 from the germline V gene are SGHTA and FQGTGA. The CDR3 is 18 amino acids long, termini counted. This CDR3 is CASSFYICSAREDYSSFF.

Many counts were recorded for this clonotype. The chain is built from TRBV20-1 and TRBJ2-1; TRBD2 is a possible D gene (7 bases). Germline V lookup: CDR1 DFQATT, CDR2 SNEGSKA (reference sequence). The CDR3 is 15 residues long. V was clipped by 5 bases and J by 7 bases, with 21 bases between them. As DNA, the CDR3 is TGCAGTGCTTACCTTCCCGGGGGGAGGGGGAATGAGCAGTTCTTC. It yields the protein CSAYLPGGRGNEQFF.

The CDR3 DNA reads as TGTGCCAGCAGTCCACCCACAGGGGAGACCCAGTACTTC. It yields the protein CASSPPTGETQYF. The chain uses TRBV12-3 or TRBV12-4 and TRBJ2-5; weak D call: TRBD1 (6 bases). V was clipped by 5 bases and J by 5 bases, with 12 bases between them. CDR3 size: 13 residues.

This clonotype was detected many times. This chain links TRBV5-1 with TRBJ2-1; TRBD1 agrees at 10 bases. The CDR3 spans 14 residues. Germline V gives CDR1 SGHRS, CDR2 YFSETQ. The V segment lost 4 bases and the J segment 6 bases; nucleotides outside the gene matches: 4. The CDR3 sequence is CASSAGQGFNEQFF. The CDR3 DNA sequence: TGCGCCAGCAGCGCGGGACAGGGGTTCAATGAGCAGTTCTTC. The full variable domain, its missing parts supplied by reference TRBV5-1 and TRBJ2-1, is KAGVTQTPRYLIKTRGQQVTLSCSPISGHRSVSWYQQTPGQGLQFLFEYFSETQRNKGNFPGRFSGRQFSNSRSEMNVSTLELGDSALYLCASSAGQGFNEQFFGPGTRLTVL.

In this sample, this clonotype turned up many times. V gene TRBV20-1 combines with J gene TRBJ2-7; the match to TRBD2 covers 12 bases. The junction had 14 bases not matched to a gene; V was cut back by 4 bases and J by 4 bases. The germline gives CDR1 DFQATT, CDR2 SNEGSKA (reference sequence). CDR3 length: 17 residues. This chain's CDR3 is CSAIAGWTSGMGYEQYF. The CDR3 DNA reads TGCAGTGCTATTGCCGGCTGGACTAGCGGGATGGGGTACGAGCAGTACTTC.

This clonotype was seen repeatedly, ten times or more. This chain uses TRBV3-1 with TRBJ1-2, with 7 bases that match TRBD1. The CDR3 extends over 13 amino acids. V lost 6 bases to trimming and J lost 6 bases; unmatched junction nucleotides: 7. Germline V gives CDR1 LGHDT, CDR2 YNNKEL (reference sequence). CDR3 nucleotides: TGTGCCAGCAGGAGCAACAGGGGAAATGGCTACACCTTC. Amino acid sequence: CASRSNRGNGYTF.

V gene TRBV5-1 combines with J gene TRBJ2-3; 9 positions match TRBD2. The germline CDR1 and CDR2 sequences are SGHRS and YFSETQ. The trim removed 1 base at V and 4 bases at J, leaving 7 bases unmatched. This CDR3 contains 16 residues. The CDR3 nucleotides are TGCGCCAGCAGCTTGATAGCGGGAGCGGTCTCAGATACGCAGTATTTT. Translation gives CASSLIAGAVSDTQYF.

This clonotype came up many times. The chain uses TRBV25-1 and TRBJ2-3; TRBD2 matches at 15 bases. The CDR3 runs to 18 residues. The germline V gene encodes CDR1 MGHDK and CDR2 SYGVNS. Trimming cost V 1 base and J 1 base; bases outside gene matches: 3. CDR3: CASSEWTSGGGGTDTQYF. CDR3 nucleotide sequence: TGTGCCAGCAGTGAATGGACTAGCGGGGGGGGGGGCACAGATACGCAGTATTTT.

This chain connects TRBV7-2 to TRBJ2-7; 7 bases are shared with TRBD2. V was clipped by 1 base and J by 0 bases; unmatched bases: 6. Germline V gene lookup returns CDR1 SGHTA and CDR2 FQGNSA. The CDR3 is 16 amino acids. CDR3 sequence reads: CASSLGGGGNSYEQYF. The CDR3 DNA follows: TGTGCCAGCAGCTTAGGGGGGGGAGGGAACTCCTACGAGCAGTACTTC.

Many counts were recorded for this clonotype. The chain joins TRBV24-1 to TRBJ2-7, with no clear D. The ends were cut back, 12 bases at V and 3 bases at J, with 26 bases in the middle. The germline V gene has CDR1 KGHDR and CDR2 SFDVKD. The CDR3 length is 16 residues. The CDR3 protein is CAPAINTRRSYYEQYF. The CDR3 nucleotides are TGTGCCCCCGCGATTAATACCAGGAGATCCTACTACGAGCAGTACTTC.